The clone carrying this T cell receptor (beta chain) showed up just a few times. Its antigen is unknown. This specimen includes other DNA sequences encoding the same CDR3. The libraries were made with immunoSEQ v3. Profiling relied on immunoSEQ multiplex PCR, and the TCRdb table lists in-frame clones only, not all of them. The sample shows tens of thousands of clones, around three quarters of them seen only once. This entry comes from a study of TIL therapy for anti-PD-1-resistant metastatic lung cancer. Turning to the study itself: Median patient age was 54, ranging about 35-80 years. Most patients had lung adenocarcinoma; several tumors were EGFR-mutant, two ALK-rearranged; half smoked currently or formerly. Study results and limitations: Infused TIL clonotypes partially replaced the baseline blood repertoire, then decayed over months. The cohort had more treatment-naive, never-smoker and oncogene-addicted patients than typical.

The time point denotes: pre-treatment sample, taken before nivolumab and TIL therapy. V was trimmed by 1 base and J by 0 bases, leaving 4 bases between them. Germline V gene data show CDR1 as SGHDT and CDR2 as YYEEEE. There are 14 residues in the CDR3. This specimen was blood, taken at baseline. The chain couples TRBV5-6 to TRBJ1-4, with D unclear. The clonotype was recovered from a woman between 30 and 85 years old with non-small cell lung cancer. CDR3 protein: CASSLIATNEKLFF. The CDR3 region has the DNA TGTGCCAGCAGCTTGATCGCAACTAATGAAAAACTGTTTTTT.